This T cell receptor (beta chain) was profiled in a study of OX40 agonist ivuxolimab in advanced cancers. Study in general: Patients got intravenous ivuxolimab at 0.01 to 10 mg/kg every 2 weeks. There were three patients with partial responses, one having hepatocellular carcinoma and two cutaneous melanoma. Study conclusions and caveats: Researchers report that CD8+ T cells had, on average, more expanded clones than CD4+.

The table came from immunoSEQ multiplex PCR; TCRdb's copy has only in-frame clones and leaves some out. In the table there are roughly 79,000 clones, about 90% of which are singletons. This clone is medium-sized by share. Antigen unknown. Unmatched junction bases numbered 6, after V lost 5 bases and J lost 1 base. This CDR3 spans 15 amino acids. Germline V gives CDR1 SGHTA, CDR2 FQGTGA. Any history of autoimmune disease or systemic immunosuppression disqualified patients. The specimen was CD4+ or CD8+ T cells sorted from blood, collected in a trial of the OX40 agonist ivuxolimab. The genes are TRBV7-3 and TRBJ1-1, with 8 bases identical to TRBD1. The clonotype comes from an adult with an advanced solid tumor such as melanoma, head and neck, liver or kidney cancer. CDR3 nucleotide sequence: TGTGCCAGCAGCCCACACGGACAGGGGAACACTGAAGCTTTCTTT. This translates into CASSPHGQGNTEAFF.